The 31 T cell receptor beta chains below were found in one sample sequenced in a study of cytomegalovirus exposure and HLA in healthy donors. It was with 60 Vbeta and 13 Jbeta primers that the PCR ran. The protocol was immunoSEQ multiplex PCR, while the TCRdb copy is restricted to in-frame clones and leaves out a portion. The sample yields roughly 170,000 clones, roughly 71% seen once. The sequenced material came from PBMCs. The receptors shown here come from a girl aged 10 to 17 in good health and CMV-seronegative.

CDR3 DNA sequence: TGCAGCGTAGAGACCCGCCTGGGAGCCTACGAGCAGTACTTC. Protein: CSVETRLGAYEQYF. V usage is TRBV29-1 and J usage is TRBJ2-7, with D possibly matching TRBD2 (5 bases). The germline V and J ends were trimmed by 6 bases and 2 bases, with 17 bases remaining between them. Germline CDR1 reads SQVTM; CDR2 reads ANQGSEA. The CDR3 length is 14 residues.

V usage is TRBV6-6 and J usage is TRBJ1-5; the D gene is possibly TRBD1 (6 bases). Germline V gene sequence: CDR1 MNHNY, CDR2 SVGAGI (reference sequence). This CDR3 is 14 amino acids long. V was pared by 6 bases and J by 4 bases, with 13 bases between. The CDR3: CASSPRQVNQPQHF. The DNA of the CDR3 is TGTGCCAGCAGCCCCCGACAGGTTAATCAGCCCCAGCATTTT.

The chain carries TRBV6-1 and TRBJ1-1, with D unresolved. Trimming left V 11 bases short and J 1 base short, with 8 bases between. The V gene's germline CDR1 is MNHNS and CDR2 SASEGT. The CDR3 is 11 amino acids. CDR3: CAGGENTEAFF. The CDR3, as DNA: TGTGCCGGTGGAGAGAACACTGAAGCTTTCTTT.

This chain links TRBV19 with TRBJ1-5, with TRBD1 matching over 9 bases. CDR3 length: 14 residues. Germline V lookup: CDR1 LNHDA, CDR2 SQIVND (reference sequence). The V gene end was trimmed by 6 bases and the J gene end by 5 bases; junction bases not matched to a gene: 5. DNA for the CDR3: TGTGCCAGTAGGCTTGACAGGGGGTATCAGCCCCAGCATTTT. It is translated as CASRLDRGYQPQHF.

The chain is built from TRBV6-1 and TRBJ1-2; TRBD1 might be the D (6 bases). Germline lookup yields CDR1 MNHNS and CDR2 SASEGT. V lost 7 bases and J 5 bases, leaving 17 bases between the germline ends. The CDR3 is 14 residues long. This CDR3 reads CASIPTRGRYGYTF. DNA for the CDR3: TGTGCCAGCATCCCCACGAGGGGGAGATATGGCTACACCTTC.

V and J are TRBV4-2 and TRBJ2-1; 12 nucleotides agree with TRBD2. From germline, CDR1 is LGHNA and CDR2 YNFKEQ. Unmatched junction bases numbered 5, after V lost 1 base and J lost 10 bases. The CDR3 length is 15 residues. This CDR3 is CASSQVTSGGNEQFF. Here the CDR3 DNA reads TGTGCCAGCAGCCAAGTTACTAGCGGGGGGAACGAGCAGTTCTTC.

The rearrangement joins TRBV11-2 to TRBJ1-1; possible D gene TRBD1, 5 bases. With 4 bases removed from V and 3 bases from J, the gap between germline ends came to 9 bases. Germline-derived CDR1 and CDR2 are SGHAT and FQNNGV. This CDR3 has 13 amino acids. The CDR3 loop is CASSSQGDTEAFF. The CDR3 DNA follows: TGTGCCAGCAGCTCTCAAGGGGACACTGAAGCTTTCTTT.

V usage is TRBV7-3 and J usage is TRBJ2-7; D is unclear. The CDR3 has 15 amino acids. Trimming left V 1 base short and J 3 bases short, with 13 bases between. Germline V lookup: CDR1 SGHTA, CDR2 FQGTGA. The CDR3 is CASSLRAGDDYEQYF. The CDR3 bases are TGTGCCAGCAGCTTAAGAGCCGGAGACGACTACGAGCAGTACTTC.

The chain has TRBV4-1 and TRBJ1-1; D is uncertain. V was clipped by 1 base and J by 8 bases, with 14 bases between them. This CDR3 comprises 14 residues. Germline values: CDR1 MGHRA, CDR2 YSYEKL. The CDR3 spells CASSQVGREEEAFF. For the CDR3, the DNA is TGCGCCAGCAGCCAAGTGGGGAGGGAGGAGGAAGCTTTCTTT.

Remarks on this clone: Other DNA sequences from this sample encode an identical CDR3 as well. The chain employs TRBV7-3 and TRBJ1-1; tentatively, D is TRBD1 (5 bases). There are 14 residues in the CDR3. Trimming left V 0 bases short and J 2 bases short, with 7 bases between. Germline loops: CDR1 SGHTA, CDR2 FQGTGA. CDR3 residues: CASSLTGGNTEAFF. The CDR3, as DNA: TGTGCCAGCAGCTTAACGGGGGGAAACACTGAAGCTTTCTTT.

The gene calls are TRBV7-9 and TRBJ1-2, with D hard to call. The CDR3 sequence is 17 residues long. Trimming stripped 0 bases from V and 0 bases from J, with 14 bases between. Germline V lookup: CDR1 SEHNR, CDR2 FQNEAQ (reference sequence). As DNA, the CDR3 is TGTGCCAGCAGCTTAGCATATCCCACGCGTACTAACTATGGCTACACCTTC. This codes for CASSLAYPTRTNYGYTF.

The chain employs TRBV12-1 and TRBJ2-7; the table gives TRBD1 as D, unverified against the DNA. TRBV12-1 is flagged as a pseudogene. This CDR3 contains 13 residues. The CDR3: CALSRDRAYEQYF. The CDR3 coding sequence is TGTGCATTATCCCGGGACAGGGCCTACGAGCAGTACTTC.

CDR3 sequence: CASSLAAGAGNTIYF. Written as DNA, the CDR3 is TGCGCCAGCAGCTTGGCCGCGGGGGCTGGAAACACCATATATTTT. V is TRBV5-1 and J is TRBJ1-3, with D tentatively TRBD1 (5 bases). The CDR3 runs 15 residues. Between the trimmed V and J ends, which lost 0 bases and 2 bases, there was a span of 9 bases. Per germline, CDR1 SGHRS and CDR2 YFSETQ.

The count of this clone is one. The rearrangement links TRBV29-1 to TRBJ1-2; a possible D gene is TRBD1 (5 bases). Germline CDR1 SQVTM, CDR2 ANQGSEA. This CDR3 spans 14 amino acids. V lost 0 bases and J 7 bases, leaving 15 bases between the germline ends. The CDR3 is CSVEDRVARLGYTF. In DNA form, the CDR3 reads TGCAGCGTTGAAGACAGGGTGGCACGCCTTGGCTACACCTTC.

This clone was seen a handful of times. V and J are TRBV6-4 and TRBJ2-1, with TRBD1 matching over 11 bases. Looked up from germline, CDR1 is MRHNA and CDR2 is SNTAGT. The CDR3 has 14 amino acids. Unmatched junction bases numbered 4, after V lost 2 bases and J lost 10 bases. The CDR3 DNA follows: TGTGCCAGCAGTGACGGACAGGGGGCGGGGGAGCAGTTCTTC. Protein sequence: CASSDGQGAGEQFF.

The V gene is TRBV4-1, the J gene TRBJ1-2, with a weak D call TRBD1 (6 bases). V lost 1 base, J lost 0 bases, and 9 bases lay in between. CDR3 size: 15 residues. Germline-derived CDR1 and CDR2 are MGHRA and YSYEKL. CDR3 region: CASSQGDKANYGYTF. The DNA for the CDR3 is TGCGCCAGCAGCCAAGGGGACAAGGCTAACTATGGCTACACCTTC.

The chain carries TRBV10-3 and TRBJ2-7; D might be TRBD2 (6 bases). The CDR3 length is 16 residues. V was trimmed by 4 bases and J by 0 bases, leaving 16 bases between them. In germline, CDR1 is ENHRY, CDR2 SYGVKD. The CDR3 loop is CAISAGGRRDSYEQYF. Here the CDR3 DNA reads TGTGCCATCAGTGCGGGTGGACGGCGGGACTCCTACGAGCAGTACTTC.

The CDR3 coding sequence is TGTGCCATCAGTGAAGCCGGGACTAGCTACGAGCAGTACTTC. This gives the protein CAISEAGTSYEQYF. The chain combines TRBV10-3 with TRBJ2-7, with TRBD2 matching over 8 bases. With V trimmed by 3 bases and J by 3 bases, 4 bases remained unmatched. The CDR3 totals 14 residues. CDR1 is ENHRY, CDR2 SYGVKD, per germline.

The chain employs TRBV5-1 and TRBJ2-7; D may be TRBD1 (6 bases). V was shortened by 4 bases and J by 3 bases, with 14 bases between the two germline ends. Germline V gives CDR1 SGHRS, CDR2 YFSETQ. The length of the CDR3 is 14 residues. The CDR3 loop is CASSITQGNYEQYF. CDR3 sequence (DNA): TGCGCCAGCAGCATAACTCAGGGGAACTACGAGCAGTACTTC.

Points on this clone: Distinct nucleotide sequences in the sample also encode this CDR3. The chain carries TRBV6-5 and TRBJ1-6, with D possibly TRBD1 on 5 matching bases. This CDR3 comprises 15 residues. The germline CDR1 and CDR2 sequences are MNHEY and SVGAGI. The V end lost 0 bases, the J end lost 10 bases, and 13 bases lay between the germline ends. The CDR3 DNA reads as TGTGCCAGCAGTTACTCGGGGCAGGGCGGATCACCCCTCCACTTT. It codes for CASSYSGQGGSPLHF.

For the CDR3, the DNA is TGTGCCAGCAGCGTAGATGTATACACTGAAGCTTTCTTT. Its translation is CASSVDVYTEAFF. The chain couples TRBV9 to TRBJ1-1; D remains unclear. CDR3 size: 13 residues. Trimming took 0 bases from V and 3 from J, leaving 6 bases between them. CDR1 is SGDLS, CDR2 YYNGEE, per germline.

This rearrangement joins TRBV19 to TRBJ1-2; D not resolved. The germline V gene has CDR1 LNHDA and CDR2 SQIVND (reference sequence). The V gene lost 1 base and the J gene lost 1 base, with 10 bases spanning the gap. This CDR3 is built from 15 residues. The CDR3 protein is CASSIGTGDNYGYTF. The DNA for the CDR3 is TGTGCCAGTAGTATAGGTACCGGGGATAACTATGGCTACACCTTC.

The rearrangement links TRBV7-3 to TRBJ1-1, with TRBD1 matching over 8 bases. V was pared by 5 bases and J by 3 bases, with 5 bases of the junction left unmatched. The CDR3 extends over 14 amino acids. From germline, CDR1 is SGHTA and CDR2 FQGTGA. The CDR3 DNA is TGTGCCAGCAGCCAGGACAGGGCGGACACTGAAGCTTTCTTT. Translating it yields CASSQDRADTEAFF.

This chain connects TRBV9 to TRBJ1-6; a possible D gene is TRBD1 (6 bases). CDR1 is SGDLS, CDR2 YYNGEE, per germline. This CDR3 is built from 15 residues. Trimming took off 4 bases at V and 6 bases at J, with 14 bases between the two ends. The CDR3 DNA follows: TGTGCCAGCAGCCAACCGGGACACTTTAATTCACCCCTCCACTTT. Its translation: CASSQPGHFNSPLHF.

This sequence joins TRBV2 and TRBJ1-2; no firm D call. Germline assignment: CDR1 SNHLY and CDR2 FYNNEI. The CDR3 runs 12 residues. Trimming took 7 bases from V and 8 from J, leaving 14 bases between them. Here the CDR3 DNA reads TGTGCCAGCAACGAGGGAAGGCGCGGCTACACCTTC. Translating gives CASNEGRRGYTF.

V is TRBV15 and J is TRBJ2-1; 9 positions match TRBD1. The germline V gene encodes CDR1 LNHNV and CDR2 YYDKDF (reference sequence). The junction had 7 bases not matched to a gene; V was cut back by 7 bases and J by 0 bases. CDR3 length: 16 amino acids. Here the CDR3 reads CATNLQGAGSYNEQFF. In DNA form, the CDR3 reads TGTGCCACCAACCTACAGGGGGCGGGCTCCTACAATGAGCAGTTCTTC.

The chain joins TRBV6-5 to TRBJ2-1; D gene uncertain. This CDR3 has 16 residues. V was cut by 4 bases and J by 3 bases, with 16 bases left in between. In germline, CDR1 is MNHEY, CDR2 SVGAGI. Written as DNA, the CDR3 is TGTGCCAGCAGTTCGAACCTCCTCCCCGGCTACAATGAGCAGTTCTTC. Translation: CASSSNLLPGYNEQFF.

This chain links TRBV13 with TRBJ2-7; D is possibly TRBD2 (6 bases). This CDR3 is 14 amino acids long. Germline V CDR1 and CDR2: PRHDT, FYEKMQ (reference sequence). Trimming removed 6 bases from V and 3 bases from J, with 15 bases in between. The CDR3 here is CASSWTGTDYEQYF. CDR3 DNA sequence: TGTGCCAGCAGTTGGACCGGGACTGACTACGAGCAGTACTTC.

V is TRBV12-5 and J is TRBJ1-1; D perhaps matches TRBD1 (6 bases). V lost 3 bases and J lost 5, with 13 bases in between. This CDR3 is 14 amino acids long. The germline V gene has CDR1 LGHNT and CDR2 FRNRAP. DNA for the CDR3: TGTGCTAGTGGTTTAAGGGGGTGGGGTACTGAAGCTTTCTTT. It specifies CASGLRGWGTEAFF.

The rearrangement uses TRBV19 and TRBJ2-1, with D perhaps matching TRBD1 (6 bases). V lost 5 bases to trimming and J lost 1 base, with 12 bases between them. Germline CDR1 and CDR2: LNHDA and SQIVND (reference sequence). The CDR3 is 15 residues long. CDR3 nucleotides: TGTGCCAGTAGTTACGGGACACGTTCCTACAATGAGCAGTTCTTC. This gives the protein CASSYGTRSYNEQFF. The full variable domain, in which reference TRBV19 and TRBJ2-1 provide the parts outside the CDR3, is DGGITQSPKYLFRKEGQNVTLSCEQNLNHDAMYWYRQDPGQGLRLIYYSQIVNDFQKGDIAEGYSVSREKKESFPLTVTSAQKNPTAFYLCASSYGTRSYNEQFFGPGTRLTVL.

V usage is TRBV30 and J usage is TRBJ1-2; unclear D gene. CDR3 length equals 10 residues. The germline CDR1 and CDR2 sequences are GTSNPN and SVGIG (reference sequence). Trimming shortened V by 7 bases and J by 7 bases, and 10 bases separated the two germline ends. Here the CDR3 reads CASHSLGYTF. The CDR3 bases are TGTGCCTCTCACTCGCTTGGCTACACCTTC.